The 14 T cell receptor beta chains in this list originate from one sample, sequenced in a study of shared clonotypes between healthy human individuals. Profiling relied on immunoSEQ multiplex PCR, and the TCRdb table lists in-frame clones only, not all of them. The sample lists about 1,500,000 clones, approximately 96% seen once, with approximately 1.2% in the top ten. The specimen sequenced was naive CD4+ T cells sorted from blood. Noted subset: CD45RA+ positively selected. The receptors stem from a man between 25 and 39 years old in good health.

For this clone: One end of the junction is discordant with germline, which a read error may explain. This rearrangement joins TRBV7-7 to TRBJ2-1; perhaps TRBD2 as D (6 bases). The germline gives CDR1 SSHAT, CDR2 FNYEAQ (reference sequence). The CDR3 covers 15 residues. CDR3 nucleotides: TGTGCTAGCAGCTTAGACGGGAGCTCCTACAATGAGCAGTTCTTC. Residues: CASSLDGSSYNEQFF.

The CDR3 is CASSRTGLVETQYF. CDR3 nucleotide sequence: TGTGCCAGCAGTAGGACAGGGCTGGTAGAGACCCAGTACTTC. V is TRBV28 and J is TRBJ2-5; 8 bases agree with TRBD1. With 5 bases clipped from V and 4 bases from J, the junction kept 6 bases outside the gene matches. Germline V gives CDR1 MDHEN, CDR2 SYDVKM. This CDR3 contains 14 residues. Drawing the rest from reference TRBV28 and TRBJ2-5, the complete variable domain is DVKVTQSSRYLVKRTGEKVFLECVQDMDHENMFWYRQDPGLGLRLIYFSYDVKMKEKGDIPEGYSVSREKKERFSLILESASTNQTSMYLCASSRTGLVETQYFGPGTRLLVL.

The CDR3 nucleotides are TGCGCCAGCAGTGATGGCGTTGAGCAGTTCTTC. Its protein product is CASSDGVEQFF. V usage is TRBV10-1 and J usage is TRBJ2-1; D gene uncertain. Germline lookup yields CDR1 WNHNN and CDR2 SYGVQD (reference sequence). Trimming removed 3 bases at V and 9 bases at J, with 6 bases between. The CDR3 has 11 amino acids.

Only one count was recorded for this clone. The chain's CDR3 is CASSLGREAHTGELFF. In nucleotides, the CDR3 is TGTGCCAGCAGCTTAGGTCGGGAGGCCCACACCGGGGAGCTGTTTTTT. The chain links TRBV7-9 to TRBJ2-2, with TRBD2 matching over 7 bases. V lost 1 base to trimming and J lost 3 bases; unmatched junction nucleotides: 5. CDR3 length: 16 residues. Germline CDR1 SEHNR, CDR2 FQNEAQ (reference sequence).

The chain is built from TRBV10-1 and TRBJ2-7, with unresolved D. Germline V gives CDR1 WNHNN, CDR2 SYGVQD (reference sequence). The CDR3 totals 15 residues. The germline V and J ends were trimmed by 1 base and 4 bases, with 14 bases remaining between them. CDR3 sequence reads: CASSEYGLEWYEQYF. CDR3 in DNA: TGCGCCAGCAGTGAGTATGGCTTAGAGTGGTACGAGCAGTACTTC.

The chain links TRBV15 to TRBJ2-1; 7 bases map to TRBD1. In germline, CDR1 is LNHNV, CDR2 YYDKDF (reference sequence). V lost 9 bases, J lost 0 bases, and 5 bases stayed unmatched. This CDR3 is 14 amino acids long. The CDR3 DNA is TGTGCCACGTCCCGGACAGGCTCCTACAATGAGCAGTTCTTC. This encodes CATSRTGSYNEQFF.

V is TRBV2 and J is TRBJ2-7, with TRBD1 matching over 8 bases. The ends lost 6 bases at V and 2 bases at J; junction bases unmatched: 9. The CDR3 totals 15 residues. Per the germline V gene, CDR1 is SNHLY and CDR2 is FYNNEI. The CDR3 protein is CASSFPTGVPYEQYF. DNA for the CDR3: TGTGCCAGCAGCTTTCCGACAGGGGTTCCCTACGAGCAGTACTTC.

This clone has just one count. The J gene is TRBJ2-7, the V gene TRBV4-1, with D possibly matching TRBD1 (5 bases). CDR1 and CDR2 (germline): MGHRA, YSYEKL. The CDR3 totals 17 residues. V lost 2 bases and J 3 bases, leaving 20 bases between the germline ends. CDR3 DNA sequence: TGCGCCAGCAGCCAATATCATTCCGACAGCATTCTCTACGAGCAGTACTTC. This codes for CASSQYHSDSILYEQYF.

This sequence joins TRBV6-6 and TRBJ1-1, with D unresolved. There are 12 residues in the CDR3. Trimming took 6 bases from V and 7 from J, leaving 12 bases between them. Germline CDR1 MNHNY, CDR2 SVGAGI (reference sequence). Written as DNA, the CDR3 is TGTGCCAGCAGAGAGACCCCAGATGAAGCTTTCTTT. Residues: CASRETPDEAFF.

The V gene is TRBV6-6, the J gene TRBJ1-6; the D is unclear. This CDR3 spans 13 amino acids. Germline V gives CDR1 MNHNY, CDR2 SVGAGI (reference sequence). Trimming stripped 0 bases from V and 10 bases from J, with 7 bases between. This chain's CDR3 is CASSYSITSPLHF. The CDR3 DNA reads TGTGCCAGCAGTTACTCGATAACCTCACCCCTCCACTTT.

This sequence joins TRBV6-5 and TRBJ2-1; TRBD2 might be the D (5 bases). The CDR3 has 15 amino acids. With 6 bases removed from V and 0 bases from J, the gap between germline ends came to 12 bases. CDR1 and CDR2 from the germline V gene are MNHEY and SVGAGI. The CDR3 loop is CASRADGSSYNEQFF. In nucleotides, the CDR3 is TGTGCCAGCAGGGCGGATGGGAGCTCCTACAATGAGCAGTTCTTC.

The V call is TRBV5-1, the J call TRBJ2-1, with 12 bases aligning to TRBD2. Per the germline V gene, CDR1 is SGHRS and CDR2 is YFSETQ. J gave up 5 bases and V 4 bases, and 10 bases lay outside the gene matches. The CDR3 has 17 residues. In DNA, the CDR3 is TGCGCCAGCAGCGGGGTGCTAGCGGGAGGGCCCAACAATGAGCAGTTCTTC. This codes for CASSGVLAGGPNNEQFF.

The chain couples TRBV11-2 to TRBJ2-1, with a tentative D call TRBD1 (5 bases). The V end lost 3 bases, the J end lost 5 bases, and 8 bases lay between the germline ends. CDR1 and CDR2 (germline): SGHAT, FQNNGV. The CDR3 length is 13 residues. In nucleotides, the CDR3 is TGTGCCAGCAGCTTCGCCAGGGACAATGAGCAGTTCTTC. This sequence encodes CASSFARDNEQFF.

The chain carries TRBV6-6 and TRBJ1-1; D is perhaps TRBD1 (5 bases). Germline CDR1 is MNHNY and CDR2 is SVGAGI (reference sequence). The CDR3 is 14 amino acids. The ends were cut back, 5 bases at V and 4 bases at J, with 14 bases in the middle. The CDR3, as DNA: TGTGCCAGCAGTGGACGGGGGGAGACCACTGAAGCTTTCTTT. This codes for CASSGRGETTEAFF.